The present T cell receptor beta chain was sequenced within a study of cytomegalovirus exposure and HLA in healthy donors. Study conclusions and caveats: It was assumed in the presence/absence analyses that sequencing depth was roughly uniform across donors. Several top significant clusters appeared, in a later analysis, to be linked to common viral pathogens. One later analysis reportedly identified an Asian-associated ancestry cluster that showed fewer N-insertions than the approximately 600-donor mean.

The donors (healthy individuals) were bone marrow donors. Primers: 60 Vbeta forward and 13 Jbeta reverse. Clones were sequenced by immunoSEQ multiplex PCR, and TCRdb holds only the in-frame ones, with some missing. The top ten hold over 7% of the sample, which has approximately 100,000 clones, about 80% seen once. The V gene's germline CDR1 is MNHNY and CDR2 SVGAGI (reference sequence). V was trimmed by 0 bases and J by 12 bases, leaving 15 bases between them. The CDR3 is made up of 15 amino acids. A word on this clone: Its antigen is currently unknown.

The sample was PBMCs. The chain combines TRBV6-6 with TRBJ1-6, with D perhaps matching TRBD1 (5 bases). The clonotype was recovered from a woman aged 50 to 60 in good health and CMV-seropositive. The CDR3 sequence is CASSYSGGLGEPLHF. In DNA form, the CDR3 reads TGTGCCAGCAGTTACTCGGGCGGCCTAGGGGAACCCCTCCACTTT.